The text below deals with one T cell receptor beta chain. The table came from immunoSEQ multiplex PCR; TCRdb's copy has only in-frame clones and leaves some out. The sample consists of about 140,000 clones, 65% to 90% of them appearing once. The data stem from a study of blood T cell repertoires in COVID-19. The junction had 4 bases not matched to a gene; V was cut back by 2 bases and J by 5 bases. Germline CDR1 is SGDLS and CDR2 is YYNGEE. CDR3 size: 16 residues. Sequencing was carried out using peripheral blood. The V call is TRBV9, the J call TRBJ2-5; 15 positions match TRBD2. The clonotype was recovered from a man in his 60s with active or convalescent COVID-19. This CDR3 reads CASSVGLAGGQETQYF. The CDR3 DNA sequence: TGTGCCAGCAGCGTGGGACTAGCGGGGGGCCAGGAGACCCAGTACTTC.